This paragraph covers one T cell receptor (beta chain) sequence. Antigen specificity is unknown. Germline CDR1 reads SGHTA; CDR2 reads FQGNSA. Trimming cost V 0 bases and J 4 bases; bases outside gene matches: 5. The CDR3 consists of 16 residues. This sample is drawn from a study of cytomegalovirus exposure and HLA in healthy donors. Whole-study findings and limits: A later analysis found TCR association rates differed by HLA locus, highest for DRB1 and lowest for HLA-C.

13 Jbeta primers and 60 Vbeta primers were used for the PCR. Clones were sequenced by immunoSEQ multiplex PCR, and TCRdb holds only the in-frame ones, with some missing. This table has about 61,000 clones, about 81% appearing once. The chain is built from TRBV7-2 and TRBJ2-7, with 11 bases aligning to TRBD2. The sequenced sample was PBMCs. This clonotype was sampled from a man in his fifties or sixties in good health and CMV-seropositive. The chain's CDR3 is CASSLAFTSGSYEQYF. The DNA for the CDR3 is TGTGCCAGCAGCTTAGCGTTTACTAGCGGGAGTTACGAGCAGTACTTC.